The 9 T cell receptor beta chains listed next were all sequenced from one sample in a study of blood T cells in healthy people across ages. The authors ran a second PCR of roughly 6 to 11 cycles using a sample-barcoded 5' primer and a J-beta primer mix. From the 5' RACE reads, TCRdb called clonotypes with MiXCR, one entry per CDR3 protein. This sample yields roughly 1 million distinct CDR3 sequences, of which around 25% are seen a single time; around 0.75% belongs to the top ten. The sample was also linked to a second study, of T cells of mothers and their children.

Specimen: blood. These receptors were collected from a girl aged 2-10 years in good health.

This clonotype has just a few counts. The chain links TRBV28 to TRBJ2-3; no firm D call. This CDR3 contains 13 residues. Germline CDR1 is MDHEN and CDR2 is SYDVKM. V lost 5 bases and J lost 2, with 8 bases in between. CDR3 protein: CASSPAITDTQYF. The DNA for the CDR3 is TGTGCCAGCAGTCCCGCAATCACAGATACGCAGTATTTT. The whole variable domain, filled in from reference TRBV28 and TRBJ2-3, reads DVKVTQSSRYLVKRTGEKVFLECVQDMDHENMFWYRQDPGLGLRLIYFSYDVKMKEKGDIPEGYSVSREKKERFSLILESASTNQTSMYLCASSPAITDTQYFGPGTRLTVL.

V gene TRBV6-2 or TRBV6-3 combines with J gene TRBJ2-5; D not certain. CDR3 size: 14 residues. Trimming took off 6 bases at V and 0 bases at J, with 11 bases between the two ends. CDR1 is MNHEY and CDR2 is SVGEGT in the germline V gene. CDR3 in amino acids: CASREQKYQETQYF. The CDR3 DNA sequence: TGTGCCAGCAGAGAGCAGAAGTACCAAGAGACCCAGTACTTC.

This clonotype appeared a few times. The CDR3 is CASGTATYEQYF. CDR3 nucleotide sequence: TGTGCCAGTGGGACAGCAACCTACGAGCAGTACTTC. The chain has TRBV10-3 and TRBJ2-5, with TRBD1 identical over 7 bases. Matching the DNA end better, TRBJ2-7 makes the J call doubtful. CDR3 length: 12 amino acids. CDR1 and CDR2 from the germline V gene are ENHRY and SYGVKD.

This clonotype was detected only a few times. The chain is built from TRBV3-1 and TRBJ2-2, with D possibly TRBD2 on 5 matching bases. V lost 0 bases to trimming and J lost 7 bases, with 9 bases between them. Germline CDR1 reads LGHDT; CDR2 reads YNNKEL (reference sequence). The CDR3 runs to 14 residues. The CDR3 is CASSQDSGLGELFF. CDR3 nucleotides: TGTGCCAGCAGCCAAGATTCCGGACTCGGGGAGCTGTTTTTT. The full variable domain, with the rest looked up from reference TRBV3-1 and TRBJ2-2, is DTAVSQTPKYLVTQMGNDKSIKCEQNLGHDTMYWYKQDSKKFLKIMFSYNNKELIINETVPNRFSPKSPDKAHLNLHINSLELGDSAVYFCASSQDSGLGELFFGEGSRLTVL.

The V call is TRBV29-1, the J call TRBJ2-3, with unresolved D. Trimming pared 5 bases from V and 6 bases from J, leaving 9 bases between. Germline CDR1 and CDR2: SQVTM and ANQGSEA. This CDR3 spans 11 amino acids. CDR3 DNA: TGCAGCGTTTTACGGGCCGATACGCAGTATTTT. Translated, it gives CSVLRADTQYF.

The V call is TRBV9, the J call TRBJ1-6; TRBD1 matches 10 bases. J was trimmed by 9 bases and V by 5 bases; bases with no gene match: 5. Per germline, CDR1 SGDLS and CDR2 YYNGEE. The CDR3 totals 14 residues. The CDR3 DNA follows: TGTGCCAGCAGTCCGGGACAGGGGACTTCACCCCTCCACTTT. Residues: CASSPGQGTSPLHF.

The chain is built from TRBV20-1 and TRBJ2-4; D is uncertain. Germline-derived CDR1 and CDR2 are DFQATT and SNEGSKA (reference sequence). V gave up 0 bases and J gave up 3 bases, with 15 bases separating them. The CDR3 is 16 residues long. CDR3 residues: CSARDPWLLDKNIQYF. CDR3 nucleotides: TGCAGTGCTAGAGATCCTTGGCTCCTTGACAAAAACATTCAGTACTTC.

V gene TRBV20-1 combines with J gene TRBJ2-5; a possible D gene is TRBD2 (5 bases). Deletions cut 3 bases from V and 3 bases from J, with 14 bases between. This CDR3 spans 14 amino acids. Germline V gives CDR1 DFQATT, CDR2 SNEGSKA (reference sequence). The DNA for the CDR3 is TGCAGTGCTAGCAAAATTCTCGGGAAAGAGACCCAGTACTTC. Protein product: CSASKILGKETQYF.

This clonotype was observed a few times. The chain links TRBV28 to TRBJ1-2, with TRBD1 identical over 7 bases. Trimming took 5 bases from V and 8 from J; bases not matched to a gene: 2. CDR1 and CDR2 from the germline V gene are MDHEN and SYDVKM. The CDR3 extends over 11 amino acids. Here the CDR3 DNA reads TGTGCCAGCAGTGAGGACAGGGGCTACACCTTC. This translates into CASSEDRGYTF.